These T cell receptor beta chains were read from a single sample in a study of early T cells in non-severe SARS-CoV-2 infection. TCRdb called the 5' RACE reads again in MiXCR, with one record for every CDR3 protein. Among more than 20,000 distinct CDR3 sequences, roughly 4.2% were seen once, and the ten largest hold around 4.2%. The sample consisted of whole blood. These receptors were obtained from an adult who was a healthcare worker with PCR-confirmed SARS-CoV-2 infection or an uninfected control (not recorded which). The CDR3 runs from the conserved cysteine through the conserved F or W. The D gene is left open where the match is weak. Clone size is stated in some rows and not others, as once, few, many or a class when expanded.

TRBJ2-7,NA,many,TRBV20-1,TGCAGTGTCATAGGGCGGGGATCCTACGAGCAGTACTTC,CSVIGRGSYEQYF
TRBJ2-7,TRBD2,many,TRBV29-1,TGCAGCGTTTCAGGACTAGCGGACTCCTACGAGCAGTACTTC,CSVSGLADSYEQYF
TRBJ2-7,NA,few,TRBV9,TGTGCCAGCAGCCCCCAGGGAACCTACGAGCAGTACTTC,CASSPQGTYEQYF
TRBJ2-4,NA,many,TRBV28,TGTGCCAGCAGCCAGGGTAAAAACATTCAGTACTTC,CASSQGKNIQYF
TRBJ2-7,TRBD2,NA,TRBV9,TGTACCAGCAGCGCCACTAGCGGGAGAACTAACGAGCAGTACTTC,CTSSATSGRTNEQYF
TRBJ2-1,TRBD2,many,TRBV10-2,TGCGCCAGCAGCCCAGGCCTGGGGGGGTATGAGCAGTTCTTC,CASSPGLGGYEQFF
TRBJ2-1,TRBD2,medium-sized,TRBV6-1,TGTGCCAGCACCCGACTAGCGGCGCTGTACAATGAGCAGTTCTTC,CASTRLAALYNEQFF
TRBJ2-1,TRBD2,many,TRBV7-8,TGTGCCAGCAGCCGAAGAAGCGGGAGTGTATACAATGAGCAGTTCTTC,CASSRRSGSVYNEQFF
TRBJ2-6,NA,many,TRBV6-1,TGTGCCAGCAGTGCCAGGGCCTCCTGGGCTGGGGCCAACGTCCTGACTTTC,CASSARASWAGANVLTF
TRBJ1-4,NA,few,TRBV19,TGTGCCAGTAGTATCGGGGGAGCAACTAATGAAAAACTGTTTTTT,CASSIGGATNEKLFF
TRBJ1-1,NA,many,TRBV3-1,TGTGCCAGCAGCCAACAGTCTGAAGCTTTCTTT,CASSQQSEAFF
TRBJ2-5,NA,NA,TRBV5-1,TGCGCCAGCAGCTTGGAAGGGAGGAGCGAGACCCAGTACTTC,CASSLEGRSETQYF
TRBJ1-2,TRBD1,few,TRBV10-1,TGCGCCAGCAGTGAGTCCGACAGGGCAGGCGGCTACACCTTC,CASSESDRAGGYTF
TRBJ1-2,NA,many,TRBV25-1,TGTGCCAGCAGTAGGCGAACCGGGACGCATGACTATGGCTACACCTTC,CASSRRTGTHDYGYTF